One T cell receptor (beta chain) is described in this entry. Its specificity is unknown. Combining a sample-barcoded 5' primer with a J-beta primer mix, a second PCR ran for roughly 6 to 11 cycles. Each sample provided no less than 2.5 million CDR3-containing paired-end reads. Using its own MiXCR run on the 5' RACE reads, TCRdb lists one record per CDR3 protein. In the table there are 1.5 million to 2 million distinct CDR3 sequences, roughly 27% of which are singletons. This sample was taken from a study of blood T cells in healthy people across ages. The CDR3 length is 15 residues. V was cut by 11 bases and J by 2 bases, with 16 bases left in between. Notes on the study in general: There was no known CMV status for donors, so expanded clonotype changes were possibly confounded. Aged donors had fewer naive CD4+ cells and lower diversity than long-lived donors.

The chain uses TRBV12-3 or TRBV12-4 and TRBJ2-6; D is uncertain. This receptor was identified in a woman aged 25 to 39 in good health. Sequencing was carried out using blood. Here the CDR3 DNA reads TGTGCCGGCACTTTAAACTTGCCTGGGGCCAACGTCCTGACTTTC. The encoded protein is CAGTLNLPGANVLTF.